The 21 T cell receptor beta chains in this list originate from one sample, sequenced in a study of shared clonotypes between healthy human individuals. Sequencing used immunoSEQ multiplex PCR; TCRdb keeps in-frame clones, though not all of them. The repertoire holds nearly 2 million clones, with about 95% as singletons. CD8 cells regarded as naive lacked CD45RO, were positively chosen for CCR7, and omitted terminally differentiated effector memory CD45RA+ cells. Sequenced material: naive CD8+ T cells sorted from blood. These receptors were obtained from a man between 18 and 35 years old in good health.

The CDR3 spells CASSWGWGTYEQYF. As DNA, the CDR3 is TGTGCCAGTAGTTGGGGATGGGGGACCTACGAGCAGTACTTC. The V call is TRBV19, the J call TRBJ2-7, with D possibly being TRBD1 or TRBD2 (5 bases each). Germline V gene data show CDR1 as LNHDA and CDR2 as SQIVND (reference sequence). The CDR3 is made up of 14 amino acids. Trimming cost V 5 bases and J 2 bases, with 13 bases left between them.

The chain has TRBV9 and TRBJ2-3, with no clear D. The V and J ends lost 4 bases and 4 bases respectively, with 10 bases between them. The CDR3 runs to 13 residues. Germline V gene lookup returns CDR1 SGDLS and CDR2 YYNGEE. CDR3 residues: CASSLKLADTQYF. The CDR3, as DNA: TGTGCCAGCAGCCTAAAACTGGCAGATACGCAGTATTTT.

The V and J genes are TRBV5-6 and TRBJ2-1; 10 bases align to TRBD2. Germline V lookup: CDR1 SGHDT, CDR2 YYEEEE. The V segment lost 2 bases and the J segment 7 bases; nucleotides outside the gene matches: 6. This CDR3 is built from 15 residues. The CDR3 coding sequence is TGTGCCAGCAGCTTAGCGGGAGGGCCGGGGAATGAGCAGTTCTTC. This codes for CASSLAGGPGNEQFF. Full variable domain (rest looked up from reference TRBV5-6 and TRBJ2-1): DAGVTQSPTHLIKTRGQQVTLRCSPKSGHDTVSWYQQALGQGPQFIFQYYEEEERQRGNFPDRFSGHQFPNYSSELNVNALLLGDSALYLCASSLAGGPGNEQFFGPGTRLTVL.

The genes are TRBV2 and TRBJ2-5; TRBD2 matches at 10 bases. In germline, CDR1 is SNHLY, CDR2 FYNNEI. The CDR3 sequence is 16 residues long. J was trimmed by 1 base and V by 8 bases; bases with no gene match: 10. The DNA of the CDR3 is TGTGCCAGCGGCGTAGCGGCTAGCGGGAGCCAAGAGACCCAGTACTTC. Its protein product is CASGVAASGSQETQYF.

V is TRBV5-4 and J is TRBJ2-1; D is uncertain. The CDR3 extends over 15 amino acids. CDR1 and CDR2 (germline): SGHNT, YYREEE (reference sequence). Trimming stripped 1 base from V and 3 bases from J, with 11 bases between. CDR3 sequence (DNA): TGTGCCAGCAGCTTGAGGGTTGCAGTCTACAATGAGCAGTTCTTC. Its translation: CASSLRVAVYNEQFF.

The rearrangement uses TRBV2 and TRBJ2-3; D gene ambiguous. The germline gives CDR1 SNHLY, CDR2 FYNNEI. The V end was cut by 2 bases, the J end by 4 bases, with 13 bases between. This CDR3 has 15 amino acids. The CDR3 protein is CASSEKRSRADTQYF. Here the CDR3 DNA reads TGTGCCAGCAGTGAAAAGCGCTCCCGGGCAGATACGCAGTATTTT.

The chain is built from TRBV10-2 and TRBJ2-6; no clear D. The CDR3 runs 14 residues. V shed 6 bases and J shed 4 bases, with 10 bases lying between them. Germline CDR1 WSHSY, CDR2 SAAADI. The CDR3 region has the DNA TGCGCCAGCAGGGATGAGTCCGGGGCCAACGTCCTGACTTTC. Translating it yields CASRDESGANVLTF.

The genes are TRBV4-3 and TRBJ2-3, with TRBD1 matching over 9 bases. CDR1 is LGHNA, CDR2 YSLEER, per germline. The CDR3 has 16 amino acids. With V trimmed by 1 base and J by 2 bases, 4 bases remained unmatched. The CDR3 sequence: CASSQARTGDTDTQYF. In DNA, the CDR3 is TGCGCCAGCAGCCAAGCCCGGACAGGGGACACAGATACGCAGTATTTT.

Regarding this clone: Other nucleotide sequences from this sample produce the same CDR3. The V and J genes are TRBV5-6 and TRBJ2-3; no clear D. The CDR3 has 13 residues. Looked up from germline, CDR1 is SGHDT and CDR2 is YYEEEE. The V gene lost 0 bases and the J gene lost 2 bases, with 4 bases spanning the gap. DNA of the CDR3: TGTGCCAGCAGCTTGGGTCCCACAGATACGCAGTATTTT. Amino acid sequence: CASSLGPTDTQYF. The variable domain in full, with the rest retrieved from reference TRBV5-6 and TRBJ2-3, is DAGVTQSPTHLIKTRGQQVTLRCSPKSGHDTVSWYQQALGQGPQFIFQYYEEEERQRGNFPDRFSGHQFPNYSSELNVNALLLGDSALYLCASSLGPTDTQYFGPGTRLTVL.

This chain connects TRBV4-3 to TRBJ2-7, with D unclear. V lost 1 base, J lost 6 bases, and 10 bases lay in between. The CDR3 loop spans 13 amino acids. The V gene's germline CDR1 is LGHNA and CDR2 YSLEER. This chain's CDR3 is CASSQGTIREQYF. CDR3 sequence (DNA): TGCGCCAGCAGCCAAGGGACGATCCGCGAGCAGTACTTC.

The chain carries TRBV7-3 and TRBJ2-1; D gene uncertain. Trimming shortened V by 5 bases and J by 2 bases, and 13 bases separated the two germline ends. The CDR3 is 15 residues long. Germline assignment: CDR1 SGHTA and CDR2 FQGTGA. CDR3 protein: CASSPSAGTYNEQFF. For the CDR3, the DNA is TGTGCCAGCAGCCCATCGGCAGGAACCTACAATGAGCAGTTCTTC. Full variable domain (missing parts from reference TRBV7-3 and TRBJ2-1): GAGVSQTPSNKVTEKGKYVELRCDPISGHTALYWYRQSLGQGPEFLIYFQGTGAADDSGLPNDRFFAVRPEGSVSTLKIQRTERGDSAVYLCASSPSAGTYNEQFFGPGTRLTVL.

The chain joins TRBV13 to TRBJ2-7, with 8 nucleotides matching TRBD2. The J segment lost 3 bases and the V segment lost 5 bases, leaving 6 bases of the junction unmatched. Germline-derived CDR1 and CDR2 are PRHDT and FYEKMQ (reference sequence). This CDR3 is 14 amino acids long. CDR3 sequence reads: CASSTRLASYEQYF. The DNA for the CDR3 is TGTGCCAGCAGCACACGACTAGCGAGCTACGAGCAGTACTTC.

The gene calls are TRBV7-2 and TRBJ2-1, with TRBD2 identical over 11 bases. Looked up from germline, CDR1 is SGHTA and CDR2 is FQGNSA. The length of the CDR3 is 15 residues. J was trimmed by 7 bases and V by 4 bases; bases with no gene match: 6. CDR3 loop: CASSYSGGAANEQFF. CDR3 DNA sequence: TGTGCCAGCAGCTATAGCGGGGGGGCCGCAAATGAGCAGTTCTTC.

This chain joins TRBV19 and TRBJ1-4; D gene unclear. This CDR3 spans 15 amino acids. Germline V gives CDR1 LNHDA, CDR2 SQIVND (reference sequence). V was clipped by 2 bases and J by 0 bases, with 7 bases between them. CDR3 region: CASSISRATNEKLFF. The CDR3 DNA sequence: TGTGCCAGTAGTATAAGCAGAGCAACTAATGAAAAACTGTTTTTT.

The chain carries TRBV29-1 and TRBJ1-3; D might be TRBD1 (5 bases). The CDR3 runs to 13 residues. Germline V gene sequence: CDR1 SQVTM, CDR2 ANQGSEA. Between the trimmed V and J ends, which lost 6 bases and 4 bases, there was a span of 13 bases. CDR3 loop: CSVTETDGNTIYF. CDR3 DNA: TGCAGCGTCACTGAGACAGACGGAAACACCATATATTTT.

The rearrangement joins TRBV11-2 to TRBJ2-5; maybe TRBD1 (6 bases). The CDR3 contains 14 residues. V gave up 2 bases and J gave up 3 bases, with 10 bases separating them. Germline loops: CDR1 SGHAT, CDR2 FQNNGV. CDR3: CASSLLGQEETQYF. The CDR3 bases are TGTGCCAGCAGCTTACTGGGACAAGAAGAGACCCAGTACTTC.

Comment on this clone: This CDR3 is also generated by other DNA sequences in the sample. The CDR3 region is CASSPSSGGLSYEQYF. The CDR3 DNA reads TGTGCCAGCAGTCCCTCTAGCGGGGGGTTATCCTACGAGCAGTACTTC. The gene calls are TRBV27 and TRBJ2-7; TRBD2 aligns across 11 bases. V trimming: 5 bases; J trimming: 1 base; junction bases outside the gene matches: 7. CDR1 and CDR2 from the germline V gene are MNHEY and SMNVEV (reference sequence). The CDR3 length is 16 residues.

The V gene is TRBV5-6, the J gene TRBJ1-2, with 7 positions matching TRBD1. CDR3 size: 13 residues. V was pared by 2 bases and J by 9 bases, with 7 bases of the junction left unmatched. The V gene's germline CDR1 is SGHDT and CDR2 YYEEEE. In DNA form, the CDR3 reads TGTGCCAGCAGCTTCACCCGACAGGGAAGCTACACCTTC. This translates into CASSFTRQGSYTF.

The V gene is TRBV19, the J gene TRBJ2-7; 7 nucleotides match TRBD1. Germline CDR1 reads LNHDA; CDR2 reads SQIVND (reference sequence). The CDR3 length is 15 residues. V gave up 9 bases and J gave up 4 bases; unmatched junction bases: 15. The CDR3 protein is CASSPRQGVMYEQYF. As DNA, the CDR3 is TGTGCCAGCAGCCCCCGACAGGGTGTGATGTACGAGCAGTACTTC.

The V and J genes are TRBV15 and TRBJ2-6, with D unresolved. The CDR3 runs 12 residues. CDR1 and CDR2 (germline): LNHNV, YYDKDF (reference sequence). Trimming pared 2 bases from V and 8 bases from J, leaving 4 bases between. CDR3 in amino acids: CATSRRPNVLTF. The CDR3 DNA reads as TGTGCCACCAGCAGAAGGCCCAACGTCCTGACTTTC.

V and J are TRBV2 and TRBJ1-1; maybe TRBD1 (6 bases). Germline CDR1 and CDR2: SNHLY and FYNNEI. Trimming shortened V by 10 bases and J by 0 bases, and 12 bases separated the two germline ends. This CDR3 contains 13 residues. DNA for the CDR3: TGTGCCATCCCGGGGGCAGTGAACACTGAAGCTTTCTTT. It yields the protein CAIPGAVNTEAFF.